This entry lists 8 T cell receptor beta chains sequenced from one sample in a study of Ad26.COV2.S vaccination and SARS-CoV-2 variants. As for treatment: around 19 received Ad26.COV2.S at low or high dose, single or two shots; about 5 received placebo; per-sample allocation not given. The samples date from day 63 after the first vaccine or placebo injection. This table comes from immunoSEQ multiplex PCR, and its TCRdb copy is limited to in-frame clones, with some not included. This table has hundreds of thousands of clones, 88% appearing once. This sample comprised peripheral blood, obtained in a trial of Ad26.COV2.S vaccine versus placebo. All receptors derive from a person between 18 and 59 years old who received the Ad26.COV2.S COVID-19 vaccine or a placebo.

The chain couples TRBV5-4 to TRBJ1-2; 10 bases fit TRBD1. CDR1 and CDR2 from the germline V gene are SGHNT and YYREEE (reference sequence). V lost 3 bases to trimming and J lost 0 bases; unmatched junction nucleotides: 8. The CDR3 spans 17 residues. CDR3 sequence (DNA): TGTGCCAGCAGCTGGGGAGGGACAGGGGCGACTAACTATGGCTACACCTTC. Translation: CASSWGGTGATNYGYTF.

This clone came up a few times. Other DNA sequences in this sample translate to the same CDR3. V usage is TRBV12-3 or TRBV12-4 and J usage is TRBJ1-1, with D unclear. The CDR3 sequence is 12 residues long. With 1 base removed from V and 5 bases from J, the gap between germline ends came to 5 bases. For the CDR3, the DNA is TGTGCCAGCAGTTTAGTCGGGACTGAAGCTTTCTTT. Protein product: CASSLVGTEAFF.

CDR3 in amino acids: CASSYGTAYEQYF. CDR3 DNA sequence: TGTGCCAGCAGCTATGGGACAGCCTACGAGCAGTACTTC. The rearrangement uses TRBV5-6 and TRBJ2-7, with 7 bases that match TRBD1. This CDR3 has 13 amino acids. The V segment lost 3 bases and the J segment 2 bases; nucleotides outside the gene matches: 2. Germline CDR1 SGHDT, CDR2 YYEEEE.

The gene calls are TRBV19 and TRBJ2-5; 8 bases map to TRBD2. Germline CDR1 LNHDA, CDR2 SQIVND (reference sequence). This CDR3 is built from 15 residues. Trimming removed 7 bases from V and 4 bases from J; junction bases left unmatched: 11. The CDR3 sequence is CASNPPGGARETQYF. For the CDR3, the DNA is TGTGCCAGTAACCCCCCGGGAGGGGCTCGAGAGACCCAGTACTTC.

The CDR3 protein is CASSVARQTDTQYF. CDR3 sequence (DNA): TGTGCCAGCAGCGTAGCAAGACAGACAGATACGCAGTATTTT. The rearrangement joins TRBV9 to TRBJ2-3, with a tentative D call TRBD1 (5 bases). The germline CDR1 and CDR2 sequences are SGDLS and YYNGEE. CDR3 length equals 14 residues. Deletions cut 0 bases from V and 3 bases from J, with 8 bases between.

The chain links TRBV13 to TRBJ2-1; D is possibly TRBD1 (6 bases). Germline V gives CDR1 PRHDT, CDR2 FYEKMQ (reference sequence). V lost 1 base, J lost 2 bases, and 12 bases lay in between. This CDR3 contains 16 residues. CDR3 residues: CASSLVGGEAYNEQFF. The CDR3 DNA is TGTGCCAGCAGCTTAGTAGGGGGAGAGGCCTACAATGAGCAGTTCTTC.

The chain has TRBV5-1 and TRBJ2-3, with D perhaps assigned TRBD1 or TRBD2 (5 bases each). V lost 0 bases and J lost 3, with 11 bases in between. The CDR3 contains 15 residues. In germline, CDR1 is SGHRS, CDR2 YFSETQ. This CDR3 reads CASSLGQTITDTQYF. As DNA, the CDR3 is TGCGCCAGCAGCTTGGGACAGACTATAACAGATACGCAGTATTTT.

This rearrangement joins TRBV6-5 to TRBJ2-5; weak D call: TRBD1 (5 bases). CDR3 length: 16 residues. CDR1 is MNHEY, CDR2 SVGAGI, per germline. With 0 bases removed from V and 4 bases from J, the gap between germline ends came to 15 bases. CDR3 nucleotides: TGTGCCAGCAGTTACTCGCTGGGGCCGGTGGGAGAGACCCAGTACTTC. It translates to CASSYSLGPVGETQYF.